These 18 T cell receptor beta chains came from one sample sequenced in a study of cytomegalovirus exposure and HLA in healthy donors (TCRdb year 2017). Libraries were built with the immunoSEQ multiplex PCR assay. The multiplex PCR relied on a mix of 60 forward primers for TCR Vbeta segments and 13 reverse primers for TCR Jbeta segments. TCRdb stores this immuneACCESS table with in-frame sequences only. Part of the clones is absent; in the studies checked, under half of the shortfall reflects unresolved V genes, and no reason is known for the rest. The sample table holds some 92,000 clones, of which more than 60% were seen once. The ten largest clones capture 10% to 11% of the sample. Sequencing was carried out using PBMCs. The source of these receptors is a man younger than 30 in good health and CMV-seropositive.

This clone occurred a few times. This rearrangement joins TRBV4-1 to TRBJ2-3; a weak D match, TRBD1 (5 bases). The length of the CDR3 is 16 residues. The germline gives CDR1 MGHRA, CDR2 YSYEKL. The germline V and J ends were trimmed by 1 base and 0 bases, with 11 bases remaining between them. The CDR3 loop reads CASSQVDTTSTDTQYF. The CDR3 DNA follows: TGCGCCAGCAGCCAAGTGGACACTACTAGCACAGATACGCAGTATTTT.

The rearrangement links TRBV5-1 to TRBJ2-4; TRBD1 matches at 10 bases. Germline CDR1 SGHRS, CDR2 YFSETQ. Germline trimming cut 2 bases from V and 4 bases from J; bases unmatched to any gene: 9. The CDR3 is 17 amino acids. CDR3 in DNA: TGCGCCAGCAGCTTTAAATTGGGACAGGGGACAAAAAACATTCAGTACTTC. Translation: CASSFKLGQGTKNIQYF.

The chain couples TRBV6-1 to TRBJ2-1, with TRBD1 matching over 11 bases. J lost 12 bases, V lost 6 bases, and 10 bases had no gene match. This CDR3 contains 14 residues. Germline loops: CDR1 MNHNS, CDR2 SASEGT. The CDR3 DNA reads TGTGCCAGCAGCCCCGGACAGGGGGCCGAACTGCAGTTCTTC. Its protein product is CASSPGQGAELQFF.

The chain joins TRBV7-6 to TRBJ2-7, with D perhaps matching TRBD1 (5 bases). V was trimmed by 5 bases and J by 5 bases, leaving 13 bases between them. The CDR3 is 13 residues long. Germline V gives CDR1 SGHVS, CDR2 FNYEAQ. CDR3 sequence reads: CASSETVNDEQYF. The CDR3 DNA follows: TGTGCCAGCAGCGAGACAGTTAACGACGAGCAGTACTTC.

The chain is built from TRBV5-8 and TRBJ2-7; D is perhaps TRBD1 (6 bases). CDR3 length: 13 residues. Germline CDR1 SGHTS, CDR2 YDEGEE. Trimming removed 4 bases at V and 3 bases at J, with 11 bases between. The CDR3 sequence: CASSLTGNYEQYF. CDR3 DNA sequence: TGTGCCAGCAGCCTCACAGGGAACTACGAGCAGTACTTC.

The chain recombines TRBV7-9 with TRBJ1-4; tentative D call: TRBD1 (5 bases). The V and J ends lost 0 bases and 3 bases respectively, with 17 bases between them. This CDR3 comprises 18 residues. Looked up from germline, CDR1 is SEHNR and CDR2 is FQNEAQ (reference sequence). The CDR3 reads CASSLAAGWMLANEKLFF. CDR3 in DNA: TGTGCCAGCAGCTTAGCGGCAGGGTGGATGTTGGCTAATGAAAAACTGTTTTTT.

V is TRBV11-2 and J is TRBJ1-5, with D unclear. Germline values: CDR1 SGHAT, CDR2 FQNNGV. The CDR3 spans 15 residues. Deletions cut 1 base from V and 3 bases from J, with 10 bases between. The CDR3 spells CASSLGLFDNQPQHF. The CDR3 DNA reads as TGTGCCAGCAGCTTAGGACTGTTTGACAATCAGCCCCAGCATTTT.

This clone was recorded only once. The CDR3: CASSEWGGREAFF. CDR3 DNA: TGTGCCAGCAGTGAATGGGGGGGCCGTGAAGCTTTCTTT. The chain couples TRBV6-1 to TRBJ1-1; perhaps TRBD1 as D (6 bases). The CDR3 is made up of 13 amino acids. In germline, CDR1 is MNHNS, CDR2 SASEGT. V was cut by 2 bases and J by 7 bases, with 11 bases left in between.

J is TRBJ2-2 and V is TRBV6-1; 9 bases align to TRBD2. Germline V gives CDR1 MNHNS, CDR2 SASEGT. The CDR3 loop spans 14 amino acids. V shed 7 bases, J shed 4 bases, and the junction held 4 bases outside the gene matches. The CDR3 spells CASTREGGTGELFF. The CDR3, as DNA: TGTGCCAGCACGCGGGAGGGGGGCACCGGGGAGCTGTTTTTT.

This rearrangement joins TRBV15 to TRBJ2-1; 12 bases line up with TRBD2. The CDR3 contains 15 residues. The ends lost 4 bases at V and 10 bases at J; junction bases unmatched: 8. Germline V lookup: CDR1 LNHNV, CDR2 YYDKDF (reference sequence). The CDR3 sequence: CATSNPSGGAQEQFF. The CDR3 DNA sequence: TGTGCCACCAGCAATCCTAGCGGGGGGGCCCAGGAGCAGTTCTTC. The variable domain in full, with the rest retrieved from reference TRBV15 and TRBJ2-1, is DAMVIQNPRYQVTQFGKPVTLSCSQTLNHNVMYWYQQKSSQAPKLLFHYYDKDFNNEADTPDNFQSRRPNTSFCFLDIRSPGLGDTAMYLCATSNPSGGAQEQFFGPGTRLTVL.

This clone was detected only once. The chain recombines TRBV6-1 with TRBJ1-5; D is unresolved. From germline, CDR1 is MNHNS and CDR2 SASEGT. The CDR3 extends over 17 amino acids. Trimming took 3 bases from V and 1 from J, leaving 16 bases between them. This CDR3 is CASSDALSTRSNQPQHF. The CDR3 DNA sequence: TGTGCCAGCAGTGATGCCCTCTCGACACGAAGCAATCAGCCCCAGCATTTT.

This clone turned up a few times. This chain joins TRBV19 and TRBJ1-5, with 9 bases that match TRBD1. Unmatched junction bases numbered 3, after V lost 3 bases and J lost 0 bases. Germline lookup yields CDR1 LNHDA and CDR2 SQIVND (reference sequence). This CDR3 comprises 16 residues. The chain's CDR3 is CASSIGTGNSNQPQHF. CDR3 DNA sequence: TGTGCCAGTAGTATTGGGACAGGGAATAGCAATCAGCCCCAGCATTTT.

The V and J genes are TRBV6-1 and TRBJ1-3, with D unclear. Trimming cost V 2 bases and J 0 bases, with 5 bases left between them. CDR1 and CDR2 (germline): MNHNS, SASEGT. The CDR3 consists of 14 residues. CDR3 in amino acids: CASSERDSGNTIYF. CDR3 DNA: TGTGCCAGCAGTGAACGGGACTCTGGAAACACCATATATTTT.

This chain joins TRBV2 and TRBJ1-2, with 9 positions matching TRBD1. In germline, CDR1 is SNHLY, CDR2 FYNNEI. V lost 4 bases and J lost 8; bases outside the gene matches: 8. The CDR3 runs to 14 residues. CDR3 in amino acids: CASSGTGGASGYTF. The CDR3, as DNA: TGTGCCAGCAGTGGTACAGGGGGCGCAAGCGGCTACACCTTC. Full variable domain (rest looked up from reference TRBV2 and TRBJ1-2): EPEVTQTPSHQVTQMGQEVILRCVPISNHLYFYWYRQILGQKVEFLVSFYNNEISEKSEIFDDQFSVERPDGSNFTLKIRSTKLEDSAMYFCASSGTGGASGYTFGSGTRLTVV.

The chain combines TRBV27 with TRBJ2-7; D might be TRBD1 (6 bases). Trimming took 0 bases from V and 1 from J, leaving 13 bases between them. This CDR3 comprises 16 residues. Germline V gene data show CDR1 as MNHEY and CDR2 as SMNVEV (reference sequence). The CDR3 region is CASSLSQGVVSYEQYF. The CDR3 DNA sequence: TGTGCCAGCAGTTTATCACAGGGAGTAGTGTCCTACGAGCAGTACTTC.

The count of this clone is one. The CDR3 DNA reads TGTGCCATCAGTGAGTCGCAGGGGAACACTGAAGCTTTCTTT. It codes for CAISESQGNTEAFF. The chain uses TRBV10-3 and TRBJ1-1, with D perhaps TRBD1 (5 bases). The V end was cut by 0 bases, the J end by 1 base, with 6 bases between. The CDR3 extends over 14 amino acids. CDR1 and CDR2 (germline): ENHRY, SYGVKD.

J is TRBJ2-2 and V is TRBV21-1; the D call in the table, TRBD1, was not verified against the DNA. TRBV21-1 is a recognized pseudogene. This CDR3 is 15 amino acids long. The CDR3 DNA follows: TGTGCCAGCAGCAACGCGACAGAACACACCGGGGAGCTGTTTTTT. Translating it yields CASSNATEHTGELFF.

The V call is TRBV4-1, the J call TRBJ2-1; 9 nucleotides line up with TRBD2. Germline CDR1 is MGHRA and CDR2 is YSYEKL. The CDR3 length is 16 residues. V gave up 1 base and J gave up 9 bases; unmatched junction bases: 10. The CDR3 spells CASSQAGRGGHGEQFF. Written as DNA, the CDR3 is TGCGCCAGCAGCCAAGCGGGGCGGGGGGGCCACGGTGAGCAGTTCTTC.